This note documents a single T cell receptor (beta chain) sequence. Its antigen is unidentified. This entry is derived from a study of shared clonotypes between healthy human individuals. Study results and caveats: It was anticipated that sequencing depth would influence how many clonotypes donors shared.

The repertoire was sequenced with immunoSEQ multiplex PCR; TCRdb's copy has only in-frame clones and lacks some. The data contain about 1 million clones, approximately 76% of them singletons. The sample was memory CD4+ T cells sorted from blood. The subset denotes: CD45RA-negative fraction. The origin of this receptor is a man between 18 and 29 years old in good health.

The CDR3 here is CASSYSGQGGKNIQYF. The CDR3 nucleotides read TGTGCCAGCAGTTACTCCGGACAGGGAGGCAAAAACATTCAGTACTTC. V usage is TRBV6-5 and J usage is TRBJ2-4; 8 bases fit TRBD1. This CDR3 region has 16 residues. V lost 0 bases and J lost 3; bases outside the gene matches: 4. Germline V gene sequence: CDR1 MNHEY, CDR2 SVGAGI.